One sample yielded the 24 T cell receptor beta chains listed below, sequenced in a study of human T cells and chemical hapten exposure. Time point indicated: patch test 1, 2 weeks after DPC sensitization. Treatment denoted: therapeutic diphenylcyclopropenone sensitization with weekly scalp DPC. Using its own MiXCR run on the RACE reads, TCRdb lists one record per CDR3 protein. This table has approximately 74,000 distinct CDR3 sequences, more than 30% appearing once. The sample consisted of whole blood, taken in connection with sensitization to the hapten diphenylcyclopropenone (DPC). All receptors come from a middle-aged man with alopecia areata. Some clones in this sample may be carry-over from other donors' samples.

The chain has TRBV7-9 and TRBJ2-7, with TRBD1 identical over 9 bases. CDR3 size: 15 residues. Germline values: CDR1 SEHNR, CDR2 FQNEAQ (reference sequence). Trimming at V came to 5 bases and at J to 3 bases, leaving 8 bases not matched to a gene. The DNA of the CDR3 is TGTGCCAGCAGCCTCCCGGGACAGGGACTCTACGAGCAGTACTTC. Its translation: CASSLPGQGLYEQYF.

This chain's CDR3 is CASRDYRSQYF. Written as DNA, the CDR3 is TGTGCCAGCAGAGATTACCGCTCGCAGTACTTC. The chain has TRBV6-2 or TRBV6-3 and TRBJ2-7; D is uncertain. This CDR3 comprises 11 residues. Germline CDR1 and CDR2: MNHEY and SVGEGT. V was shortened by 6 bases and J by 9 bases, with 12 bases between the two germline ends.

This clonotype was observed a handful of times. The rearrangement uses TRBV20-1 and TRBJ2-5; 7 bases map to TRBD2. In germline, CDR1 is DFQATT, CDR2 SNEGSKA (reference sequence). The junction had 12 bases not matched to a gene; V was cut back by 5 bases and J by 0 bases. This CDR3 has 16 amino acids. The CDR3 nucleotides are TGCAGTGCTCGGGGACCACTAGCGTCGAACCAAGAGACCCAGTACTTC. Its translation is CSARGPLASNQETQYF.

This clonotype was picked up a small number of times. The chain joins TRBV20-1 to TRBJ2-7; D call uncertain. V was shortened by 5 bases and J by 3 bases, with 8 bases between the two germline ends. Germline V lookup: CDR1 DFQATT, CDR2 SNEGSKA (reference sequence). The CDR3 is made up of 11 amino acids. In DNA, the CDR3 is TGCAGTGCTCAGGACGGCTACGAGCAGTACTTC. Translating gives CSAQDGYEQYF.

There are a few counts of this clonotype. The chain employs TRBV3-1 and TRBJ2-2; maybe TRBD1 (5 bases). Looked up from germline, CDR1 is LGHDT and CDR2 is YNNKEL (reference sequence). Trimming cost V 2 bases and J 4 bases, with 11 bases left between them. CDR3 size: 15 residues. The CDR3 region is CASSQLAGSTGELFF. The CDR3 DNA is TGTGCCAGCAGCCAACTCGCAGGGTCCACCGGGGAGCTGTTTTTT.

The chain employs TRBV5-1 and TRBJ2-5, with D possibly TRBD1 on 5 matching bases. The CDR3 consists of 13 residues. V was cut by 4 bases and J by 4 bases, with 11 bases left in between. CDR1 is SGHRS, CDR2 YFSETQ, per germline. CDR3 loop: CASSPDTPETQYF. CDR3 sequence (DNA): TGCGCCAGCAGCCCGGACACCCCAGAGACCCAGTACTTC.

The V and J genes are TRBV6-6 and TRBJ1-5, with TRBD1 matching over 7 bases. Germline values: CDR1 MNHNY, CDR2 SVGAGI (reference sequence). The J segment lost 8 bases and the V segment lost 6 bases, leaving 7 bases of the junction unmatched. The CDR3 has 13 residues. The CDR3 DNA is TGTGCCAGCAGGAGACAGGGAGGAGAGCCCCAGCATTTT. Residues: CASRRQGGEPQHF.

The sample holds a few counts of this clonotype. The rearrangement uses TRBV6-1 and TRBJ1-5; a weak D match, TRBD1 (6 bases). From germline, CDR1 is MNHNS and CDR2 SASEGT. The CDR3 is made up of 13 amino acids. V was pared by 7 bases and J by 3 bases, with 10 bases between. The CDR3 DNA is TGTGCCAGCATATGGGACAACAATCAGCCCCAGCATTTT. Its protein product is CASIWDNNQPQHF.

This chain connects TRBV12-3 or TRBV12-4 to TRBJ2-5, with D tentatively TRBD1 or TRBD2 (5 bases each). Trimming cost V 5 bases and J 3 bases, with 10 bases left between them. CDR3 size: 13 residues. This CDR3 reads CASSPGTEETQYF. The CDR3 nucleotides read TGTGCCAGCAGTCCCGGGACGGAAGAGACCCAGTACTTC.

The J gene is TRBJ2-5, the V gene TRBV9; a possible D gene is TRBD2 (5 bases). The CDR3 has 16 residues. The ends were cut back, 0 bases at V and 1 base at J, with 13 bases in the middle. From germline, CDR1 is SGDLS and CDR2 YYNGEE. The CDR3 DNA sequence: TGTGCCAGCAGCGTAGAGGGTGGGGAGCCCCAAGAGACCCAGTACTTC. It codes for CASSVEGGEPQETQYF.

This clonotype was detected only a few times. V is TRBV27 and J is TRBJ2-7; D perhaps matches TRBD2 (5 bases). The CDR3 contains 12 residues. V was clipped by 3 bases and J by 7 bases, with 10 bases between them. CDR1 and CDR2 (germline): MNHEY, SMNVEV (reference sequence). The CDR3 sequence is CASSFYSGEQYF. CDR3 DNA: TGTGCCAGCAGTTTCTACTCGGGGGAGCAGTACTTC.

This clonotype turned up a few times. The chain combines TRBV7-9 with TRBJ2-1; tentative D call: TRBD2 (5 bases). This CDR3 has 13 residues. Trimming stripped 3 bases from V and 6 bases from J, with 9 bases between. Germline V gene lookup returns CDR1 SEHNR and CDR2 FQNEAQ (reference sequence). The CDR3 sequence is CASSFLAPNEQFF. The CDR3 DNA sequence: TGTGCCAGCAGCTTTCTAGCTCCCAATGAGCAGTTCTTC.

CDR3 nucleotide sequence: TGTGCCAGCAGTCACAGGGGGGGAAAACTGTTTTTT. This encodes CASSHRGGKLFF. The chain is built from TRBV6-5 and TRBJ1-4; 8 positions match TRBD1. The germline gives CDR1 MNHEY, CDR2 SVGAGI. V dropped 5 bases and J dropped 10; count of bases not matched to a gene: 3. The CDR3 spans 12 residues.

The chain combines TRBV7-6 with TRBJ2-1; D is uncertain. Trimming shortened V by 1 base and J by 4 bases, and 11 bases separated the two germline ends. Germline V gene data show CDR1 as SGHVS and CDR2 as FNYEAQ. The CDR3 is 15 amino acids. The chain's CDR3 is CASSLVRTDYNEQFF. Here the CDR3 DNA reads TGTGCCAGCAGCTTAGTTAGAACGGATTACAATGAGCAGTTCTTC.

This rearrangement joins TRBV6-1 to TRBJ2-3; D unresolved. This CDR3 spans 11 amino acids. Germline V gene sequence: CDR1 MNHNS, CDR2 SASEGT. Trimming stripped 3 bases from V and 4 bases from J, with 2 bases between. The chain's CDR3 is CASSEADTQYF. CDR3 nucleotide sequence: TGTGCCAGCAGTGAGGCAGATACGCAGTATTTT.

The rearrangement links TRBV4-1 to TRBJ2-3; TRBD1 might be the D (6 bases). Germline CDR1 is MGHRA and CDR2 is YSYEKL. Trimming took 4 bases from V and 6 from J, leaving 17 bases between them. This CDR3 is built from 15 residues. The CDR3 protein is CASSPVAGVPDTQYF. CDR3 DNA sequence: TGCGCCAGCAGCCCCGTAGCAGGGGTCCCGGATACGCAGTATTTT.

This clonotype has more than one count but fewer than ten. V and J are TRBV7-9 and TRBJ1-4; tentative D call: TRBD1 (5 bases). V was clipped by 5 bases and J by 6 bases, with 10 bases between them. The length of the CDR3 is 13 residues. The germline gives CDR1 SEHNR, CDR2 FQNEAQ (reference sequence). This CDR3 is CASSTGTDEKLFF. The CDR3 DNA reads TGTGCCAGCAGCACCGGGACCGATGAAAAACTGTTTTTT.

This chain connects TRBV6-5 to TRBJ2-7; D gene unclear. The CDR3 is 13 residues long. Per the germline V gene, CDR1 is MNHEY and CDR2 is SVGAGI. V lost 2 bases and J 3 bases, leaving 8 bases between the germline ends. The CDR3, as DNA: TGTGCCAGCAGTTACGCTAGAGGCTACGAGCAGTACTTC. Translation gives CASSYARGYEQYF.

This clonotype has only a few counts. The chain joins TRBV20-1 to TRBJ1-4; possible D gene TRBD1, 5 bases. The CDR3 covers 18 residues. Germline values: CDR1 DFQATT, CDR2 SNEGSKA (reference sequence). The V and J ends lost 5 bases and 1 base respectively, with 23 bases between them. CDR3 protein: CSAPTATAGLQTNEKLFF. The CDR3 DNA reads TGCAGTGCTCCCACTGCGACAGCTGGACTTCAAACTAATGAAAAACTGTTTTTT.

In this sample, this clonotype turned up a few times. V is TRBV7-9 and J is TRBJ1-2; D unresolved. Trimming pared 4 bases from V and 8 bases from J, leaving 20 bases between. CDR1 is SEHNR, CDR2 FQNEAQ, per germline (reference sequence). The CDR3 loop spans 15 amino acids. The CDR3 sequence is CASSSPGFPLLGYTF. In DNA form, the CDR3 reads TGTGCCAGCAGCTCCCCCGGGTTCCCCTTATTGGGCTACACCTTC.

The V call is TRBV7-2, the J call TRBJ1-1; D gene uncertain. Germline CDR1 and CDR2: SGHTA and FQGNSA. Between the trimmed V and J ends, which lost 5 bases and 3 bases, there was a span of 10 bases. The length of the CDR3 is 13 residues. The CDR3 sequence: CASSPLGHTEAFF. CDR3 nucleotides: TGTGCCAGCAGCCCCTTAGGACACACTGAAGCTTTCTTT.

In regard to this clonotype: A read error may account for a junction end that differs from germline. The J gene is TRBJ2-6, the V gene TRBV20-1; D tentatively fits TRBD1 or TRBD2 (5 bases each). The CDR3 has 17 residues. Germline lookup yields CDR1 DFQATT and CDR2 SNEGSKA (reference sequence). The CDR3 coding sequence is TGCAGTGCTAGAGAAGTGGGGATAAGGACTGGGGCCAACGTCCTGACCTTC. Translating it yields CSAREVGIRTGANVLTF.

The chain combines TRBV4-1 with TRBJ2-7, with TRBD1 identical over 8 bases. V was pared by 6 bases and J by 0 bases, with 4 bases of the junction left unmatched. This CDR3 contains 14 residues. Per the germline V gene, CDR1 is MGHRA and CDR2 is YSYEKL. The CDR3 nucleotides are TGCGCCAGCAGGCTGGGGACAGGCTCCTACGAGCAGTACTTC. Residues: CASRLGTGSYEQYF.

V usage is TRBV9 and J usage is TRBJ2-2, with a weak D call TRBD2 (5 bases). Germline V CDR1 and CDR2: SGDLS, YYNGEE. The ends were cut back, 4 bases at V and 7 bases at J, with 14 bases in the middle. This CDR3 region has 14 residues. The CDR3 here is CASSLTSADGELFF. The CDR3 DNA reads as TGTGCCAGCAGCTTAACTAGTGCCGACGGGGAGCTGTTTTTT. The full variable domain, its missing parts supplied by reference TRBV9 and TRBJ2-2, is DSGVTQTPKHLITATGQRVTLRCSPRSGDLSVYWYQQSLDQGLQFLIQYYNGEERAKGNILERFSAQQFPDLHSELNLSSLELGDSALYFCASSLTSADGELFFGEGSRLTVL.